This T cell receptor (beta chain) was profiled in a study of breast tumors, draining lymph nodes, adjacent tissues. TCRdb called the multiplex PCR reads again in MiXCR, with one record for every CDR3 protein. This sample yields 200,000 or so distinct CDR3 sequences, of which over 25% are seen a single time; around 4.4% belongs to the top ten. Axillary draining lymph nodes of breast cancer patients supplied the node samples. The table lists this clonotype with many counts. This TCR was recovered from a female donor with breast cancer. Some clones in this sample may be carry-over from other donors' samples. The source material was axillary lymph node tissue.

The CDR3 here is CASSILAGVTDTQYF. The DNA of the CDR3 is TGTGCCAGCAGCATCCTAGCGGGAGTGACAGATACGCAGTATTTT. The genes are TRBV6-5 and TRBJ2-3; 10 positions match TRBD2. The CDR3 is 15 residues long. The junction had 6 bases not matched to a gene; V was cut back by 6 bases and J by 3 bases. Germline CDR1 MNHEY, CDR2 SVGAGI.